A selection of T cell receptor beta chains follows, all from one sample in a study of patients and donors after allogeneic stem cell transplantation. MiXCR, run by TCRdb on the RT-PCR reads, gives a single entry per CDR3 protein. This table holds 110,000 or so distinct CDR3 sequences, around 35% found once. Sequenced material: blood, either unsorted or a sorted T cell fraction (not recorded which). These receptors all stem from a human donor who was either an allogeneic HSCT recipient or a stem cell or donor lymphocyte infusion donor (not recorded which). It is not recorded whose cells these are; they may come from a transplant donor. Each CDR3 is given with its conserved first and last residue. A D gene is named only where the DNA matches it firmly. Expanded clones get a size class; other rows say once, few or many, or leave the size out.

j_call v_call cdr3_length clone_size d_call cdr3_nt cdr3_aa
TRBJ1-1 TRBV20-1 16 NA NA TGCAGTGCTAGGATGAGAGGGCGCGGTTTCAACACTGAAGCTTTCTTT CSARMRGRGFNTEAFF
TRBJ2-5 TRBV29-1 11 NA NA TGCAGCGTAGGGGGGATTGAGACCCAGTACTTC CSVGGIETQYF
TRBJ1-6 TRBV28 13 NA NA TGTGCCAGCACCCCAGTCTATAATTCACCCCTCCACTTT CASTPVYNSPLHF
TRBJ1-5 TRBV9 14 few NA TGTGCCAGCAGCGTAGGGGGCGGCAATCAGCCCCAGCATTTT CASSVGGGNQPQHF
TRBJ1-1 TRBV29-1 14 NA NA TGCAGCGTTGGTGACAGGCCCTGGAGAACTGAAGCTTTCTTT CSVGDRPWRTEAFF
TRBJ2-7 TRBV4-2 15 NA TRBD1 TGTGCCAGCAGCCAAGGAGGGGGCAGGTTAGTCGAGCAGTACTTC CASSQGGGRLVEQYF
TRBJ2-6 TRBV5-1 16 NA NA TGCGCCAGCAGCTTGATTGCGGGCTCTGGGGCCAACGTCCTGACTTTC CASSLIAGSGANVLTF
TRBJ1-3 TRBV5-1 16 NA NA TGCGCCAGCAGCCTGGAGGGGCCTAGCTCTGGAAACACCATATATTTT CASSLEGPSSGNTIYF
TRBJ2-2 TRBV12-3/TRBV12-4 16 few NA TGTGCCAGCAGTTTAGTGAAGAGCGACACACCCGGGGAGCTGTTTTTT CASSLVKSDTPGELFF
TRBJ2-1 TRBV20-1 13 few TRBD1 TGCAGTGCTGGACAGGAAATTTCGGATGAGCAGTTCTTC CSAGQEISDEQFF
TRBJ1-6 TRBV7-2 11 NA NA TGTGCCAGCAGCTTAGGGGCAACCCTCCACTTT CASSLGATLHF
TRBJ1-2 TRBV5-1 16 few TRBD1 TGCGCCAGCAGCTTGTTGGCCTCAGGGGGCGCGAATGGCTACACCTTC CASSLLASGGANGYTF
TRBJ1-1 TRBV11-2 13 many NA TGTGCCAGCAGTCTCGACCGGGACACTGAAGCTTTCTTT CASSLDRDTEAFF
TRBJ1-5 TRBV18 17 few NA TGTGCCAGCTCACCAAAGGAACTCGGGGGCCGGAATCAGCCCCAGCATTTT CASSPKELGGRNQPQHF
TRBJ1-6 TRBV6-5 18 NA TRBD1 TGTGCCAGCAGTTACTGGACAGGGATTAAAACCTATAATTCACCCCTCCACTTT CASSYWTGIKTYNSPLHF
TRBJ2-4 TRBV13 14 NA TRBD2 TGTGCCAGCAGGAAAGGAGGGACTAGATCCATTCAGTACTTC CASRKGGTRSIQYF
TRBJ1-1 TRBV29-1 13 few NA TGCAGCGGGCGCTGGTCCACGAACACTGAAGCTTTCTTT CSGRWSTNTEAFF
TRBJ1-1 TRBV4-3 17 NA TRBD1 TGCGCCAGCAGCCAATTGGCAGGGGGAGATATGAACACTGAAGCTTTCTTT CASSQLAGGDMNTEAFF
TRBJ1-1 TRBV20-1 17 few NA TGCAGTGCTCCCCAGGTGGGACGAGATGGGATGAACACTGAAGCTTTCTTT CSAPQVGRDGMNTEAFF
TRBJ2-1 TRBV20-1 15 NA NA TGCAGTGCACCCAAGGGGCGAGATACCTACAATGAGCAGTTCTTC CSAPKGRDTYNEQFF
TRBJ2-2 TRBV30 15 NA TRBD2 TGTGCCTGGAGCGGGGGGACTAGATACACCGGGGAGCTGTTTTTT CAWSGGTRYTGELFF
TRBJ2-3 TRBV6-2/TRBV6-3 15 NA NA TGTGCCAGCAGCCGGTCCGGACCTAGCACAGATACGCAGTATTTT CASSRSGPSTDTQYF
TRBJ2-2 TRBV18 15 NA NA TGTGCCAGCTCACCGGTAGGATTCCAGGGCGGGGAGCTGTTTTTT CASSPVGFQGGELFF
TRBJ2-7 TRBV6-2/TRBV6-3 15 NA NA TGTGCCAGCAGACCCCACACGACAGCAACCTACGAGCAGTACTTC CASRPHTTATYEQYF
TRBJ1-5 TRBV12-3/TRBV12-4 14 many NA TGTGCCAGCACAATCAGGGGTGGCAATCAGCCCCAGCATTTT CASTIRGGNQPQHF
TRBJ1-4 TRBV28 13 NA NA TGTGCCAGCAGTTTGGCAGGGGTTGAAAAACTGTTTTTT CASSLAGVEKLFF
TRBJ2-3 TRBV7-3 13 once NA TGTGCCAGCAGCCCTAATTCGGTCGATACGCAGTATTTT CASSPNSVDTQYF
TRBJ2-1 TRBV28 12 NA NA TGTGCCAGCGGACTGCTAGGACGTGAGCAGTTCTTC CASGLLGREQFF
TRBJ2-7 TRBV10-3 15 few TRBD1 TGTGCCATCAGTGAAGGGTGGACAGGGACCTACGAGCAGTACTTC CAISEGWTGTYEQYF
TRBJ2-6 TRBV5-1 16 NA NA TGCGCCAGCAGCTTGACGTCGACCTCTGGGGCCAACGTCCTGACTTTC CASSLTSTSGANVLTF
TRBJ1-6 TRBV7-9 13 few NA TGTGCCAGTACGGCCGGGCTCTATTCACCCCTCCACTTT CASTAGLYSPLHF
TRBJ2-3 TRBV13 14 few NA TGTGCCAGCAGCCCCGGTCCTTTCACAGATACGCAGTATTTT CASSPGPFTDTQYF
TRBJ2-1 TRBV5-1 15 few TRBD1 TGCGCCAGCTCCCAGGGAGGGACAGGGTACAATGAGCAGTTCTTC CASSQGGTGYNEQFF
TRBJ2-1 TRBV20-1 14 NA TRBD2 TGCAGTGCGCCGACTAGCGGGCCCTACAATGAGCAGTTCTTC CSAPTSGPYNEQFF
TRBJ2-7 TRBV6-5 14 few NA TGTGCCAGCAGTTCGGCCCCTTGGACGGACGAGCAGTACTTC CASSSAPWTDEQYF
TRBJ2-3 TRBV6-2/TRBV6-3 16 few TRBD2 TGTGCCAGCAGTTACTCAGGACTAGCGGGCACAGATACGCAGTATTTT CASSYSGLAGTDTQYF
TRBJ2-1 TRBV9 14 NA NA TGTGCCAGCAGCCCCCAGGGGGGAGGGGATGAGCAGTTCTTC CASSPQGGGDEQFF
TRBJ1-2 TRBV12-3/TRBV12-4 15 NA TRBD1 TGTGCCAGCAGACTAGTAGGGGGCAAATACTATGGCTACACCTTC CASRLVGGKYYGYTF
TRBJ1-1 TRBV29-1 14 few NA TGCAGCGTCAACCACTTGTGGGGGCAAGGTGAAGCTTTCTTT CSVNHLWGQGEAFF
TRBJ1-1 TRBV7-2 13 NA NA TGTGCCAGCAGCTTAGTGTGGCAATGGGACGCTTTCTTT CASSLVWQWDAFF
TRBJ2-7 TRBV6-1 15 few TRBD1 TGTGCCAGCAGATCTTCCGGGACAGGGTTCTACGAGCAGTACTTC CASRSSGTGFYEQYF
TRBJ1-1 TRBV6-5 12 NA NA TGTGCCAGCAGTTACTCGAAAGGTTCGGCTTTCTTT CASSYSKGSAFF
TRBJ2-4 TRBV4-2 11 NA NA TGTGCCAGCAGCCAAGGGGCAGTACTACGTTTC CASSQGAVLRF
TRBJ1-2 TRBV29-1 14 NA NA TGCAGCGTTGAAGATGGGCAGGGGATCTATGGCTACACCTTC CSVEDGQGIYGYTF
TRBJ2-4 TRBV20-1 13 NA NA TGCAGTGCTAGCGATAACAGGGCCGGCATTCAGTACTTC CSASDNRAGIQYF
TRBJ1-4 TRBV29-1 13 once TRBD1 TGCAGCGCTGACAGGGGGAATAATGAAAAACTGTGTTTT CSADRGNNEKLCF
TRBJ1-4 TRBV6-6 14 few NA TGTGCCACCCGAAAGGACAGAATTAATGAAAAACTGTTTTTT CATRKDRINEKLFF